These 28 T cell receptor beta chains came from one sample sequenced in a study of CXCR4 blockade with PD-1 therapy in pancreatic cancer. Only in-frame clones appear in the TCRdb table, and some are missing; sequencing was by immunoSEQ multiplex PCR. The top ten clones hold about a sixth of a sample with approximately 3,500 clones, about 40% of them seen once. Sequenced material: tumor tissue. The receptors come from a human donor with pancreatic ductal adenocarcinoma.

The chain has TRBV18 and TRBJ1-1, with D possibly TRBD1 on 5 matching bases. The CDR3 sequence is 13 residues long. V was pared by 3 bases and J by 10 bases, with 15 bases between. CDR1 and CDR2 (germline): KGHSH, LQKENI. The CDR3 region is CASSPQQEDVAFF. The CDR3 DNA is TGTGCCAGCTCACCGCAACAGGAGGACGTAGCTTTCTTT. Full variable domain (outside the CDR3, taken from reference TRBV18 and TRBJ1-1): NAGVMQNPRHLVRRRGQEARLRCSPMKGHSHVYWYRQLPEEGLKFMVYLQKENIIDESGMPKERFSAEFPKEGPSILRIQQVVRGDSAAYFCASSPQQEDVAFFGQGTRLTVV.

This rearrangement joins TRBV11-3 to TRBJ1-3; the D gene is possibly TRBD1 (5 bases). The CDR3 runs to 14 residues. Germline CDR1 SGHNT, CDR2 YENEEA. The V end was cut by 3 bases, the J end by 3 bases, with 9 bases between. CDR3 DNA: TGTGCCAGCAGCTTTGGGGGAAGTGGAAACACCATATATTTT. It yields the protein CASSFGGSGNTIYF.

The V and J genes are TRBV9 and TRBJ2-1, with TRBD1 identical over 8 bases. The CDR3 loop spans 15 amino acids. The V segment lost 3 bases and the J segment 2 bases; nucleotides outside the gene matches: 4. Germline-derived CDR1 and CDR2 are SGDLS and YYNGEE. Here the CDR3 reads CASSARDRPYNEQFF. CDR3 bases: TGTGCCAGCAGCGCCCGGGACAGGCCCTACAATGAGCAGTTCTTC.

The rearrangement joins TRBV19 to TRBJ1-1; D is unclear. The CDR3 is 11 residues long. CDR1 and CDR2 from the germline V gene are LNHDA and SQIVND (reference sequence). The V and J ends lost 7 bases and 1 base respectively, with 4 bases between them. The CDR3 DNA is TGTGCCAGTAAACAGAACACTGAAGCTTTCTTT. Amino acid sequence: CASKQNTEAFF.

The V call is TRBV6-8, the J call TRBJ2-7, with 8 bases that match TRBD1. Germline lookup yields CDR1 MNHGY and CDR2 SAAAGT. The CDR3 runs 15 residues. After removal of 0 bases from V and 2 bases from J, the junction contained 3 bases not matched to a gene. The CDR3 is CASSYSGTGPYEQYF. The CDR3, as DNA: TGTGCCAGCAGTTACTCCGGGACAGGACCCTACGAGCAGTACTTC.

The rearrangement joins TRBV11-3 to TRBJ2-1, with TRBD2 identical over 8 bases. V lost 5 bases to trimming and J lost 5 bases; unmatched junction nucleotides: 5. This CDR3 is built from 14 residues. Germline V gene lookup returns CDR1 SGHNT and CDR2 YENEEA. CDR3 sequence (DNA): TGTGCCAGCAGCATCGCGGGGGGTAACAATGAGCAGTTCTTC. It encodes CASSIAGGNNEQFF.

This clone was observed a single time. The chain uses TRBV29-1 and TRBJ2-7, with D tentatively TRBD1 or TRBD2 (5 bases each). This CDR3 spans 13 amino acids. Germline V gene lookup returns CDR1 SQVTM and CDR2 ANQGSEA. V lost 4 bases to trimming and J lost 4 bases, with 14 bases between them. The CDR3 reads CSVVVVGEYEQYF. The CDR3 DNA sequence: TGCAGCGTTGTAGTTGTGGGGGAGTACGAGCAGTACTTC.

CDR3 amino acids: CASSYSSASQETQYF. CDR3 coding DNA: TGTGCCAGCAGTTACTCGTCGGCTTCCCAAGAGACCCAGTACTTC. The chain is built from TRBV6-7 and TRBJ2-5; D not resolved. TRBV6-7 counts as an open reading frame of uncertain function. V lost 0 bases to trimming and J lost 1 base, with 9 bases between them. The CDR3 extends over 15 amino acids.

This clone is medium-sized. The chain has TRBV4-1 and TRBJ2-7, with D unresolved. Germline values: CDR1 MGHRA, CDR2 YSYEKL. The V and J ends lost 4 bases and 1 base respectively, with 11 bases between them. The CDR3 is 14 residues long. The CDR3 is CASSPTAVSYEQYF. CDR3 DNA sequence: TGCGCCAGCAGCCCTACCGCCGTTTCCTACGAGCAGTACTTC.

CDR3 sequence (DNA): TGTGCCACCAGCAGAGGGGTGCGGGCGGGAACCTACACAGATACGCAGTATTTT. Encoded protein: CATSRGVRAGTYTDTQYF. V gene TRBV15 combines with J gene TRBJ2-3; tentative D call: TRBD2 (6 bases). V lost 1 base, J lost 2 bases, and 19 bases lay in between. The CDR3 loop spans 18 amino acids. The germline CDR1 and CDR2 sequences are LNHNV and YYDKDF (reference sequence).

By frequency in the sample, this clone is medium-sized (0.01 to 0.1%). The CDR3 DNA sequence: TGTGCCAGCAGCGTCGGGACAAACTATGGCTACACCTTC. It is translated as CASSVGTNYGYTF. This chain links TRBV9 with TRBJ1-2; tentatively, D is TRBD1 (6 bases). V was pared by 2 bases and J by 2 bases, with 7 bases between. Germline V gene sequence: CDR1 SGDLS, CDR2 YYNGEE. The length of the CDR3 is 13 residues.

The chain recombines TRBV29-1 with TRBJ2-2, with 8 positions matching TRBD2. Germline V gene lookup returns CDR1 SQVTM and CDR2 ANQGSEA. The CDR3 is made up of 15 amino acids. Trimming at V came to 4 bases and at J to 3 bases, leaving 7 bases not matched to a gene. DNA of the CDR3: TGCAGCGTTGTACGGGGGGGCCCCGACACCGGGGAGCTGTTTTTT. This sequence encodes CSVVRGGPDTGELFF.

This clone was seen a handful of times. This chain uses TRBV19 with TRBJ1-1; a possible D gene is TRBD1 (5 bases). From germline, CDR1 is LNHDA and CDR2 SQIVND (reference sequence). The CDR3 consists of 13 residues. The V gene lost 6 bases and the J gene lost 6 bases, with 14 bases spanning the gap. In DNA, the CDR3 is TGTGCCAGTAGAGGACACCTGAGGTCTGAAGCTTTCTTT. Amino acid sequence: CASRGHLRSEAFF.

In DNA form, the CDR3 reads TGTGCCAGCCACCGGTCGGGGGTAGATTCACCCCTCCACTTT. This gives the protein CASHRSGVDSPLHF. The chain employs TRBV18 and TRBJ1-6, with D perhaps matching TRBD1 (5 bases). The germline V gene has CDR1 KGHSH and CDR2 LQKENI. V shed 8 bases and J shed 8 bases, with 16 bases lying between them. The CDR3 consists of 14 residues.

This clone was seen a few times. V is TRBV29-1 and J is TRBJ2-6; the D is unclear. V was cut by 6 bases and J by 0 bases, with 9 bases left in between. From germline, CDR1 is SQVTM and CDR2 ANQGSEA. This CDR3 spans 14 amino acids. Written as DNA, the CDR3 is TGCAGCGTCTCTGTAAGCTCTGGGGCCAACGTCCTGACTTTC. Amino acids: CSVSVSSGANVLTF.

The table lists this clone with a few counts. This chain uses TRBV6-1 with TRBJ2-7; 10 bases agree with TRBD1. This CDR3 comprises 14 residues. CDR1 and CDR2 from the germline V gene are MNHNS and SASEGT. The J segment lost 3 bases and the V segment lost 1 base, leaving 0 bases of the junction unmatched. CDR3 DNA sequence: TGTGCCAGCAGTGAAGGGACAGGGGGCTACGAGCAGTACTTC. Its protein product is CASSEGTGGYEQYF.

This clone showed up just a few times. The chain links TRBV11-3 to TRBJ2-7, with D perhaps matching TRBD1 (6 bases). From germline, CDR1 is SGHNT and CDR2 YENEEA. The CDR3 extends over 14 amino acids. V was clipped by 0 bases and J by 7 bases, with 13 bases between them. The CDR3 protein is CASSLDQGWQEQYF. Written as DNA, the CDR3 is TGTGCCAGCAGCTTAGACCAGGGGTGGCAAGAGCAGTACTTC.

V usage is TRBV6-8 and J usage is TRBJ2-2; TRBD2 agrees at 7 bases. V lost 8 bases and J lost 6; bases outside the gene matches: 9. The CDR3 is 14 amino acids. CDR1 and CDR2 from the germline V gene are MNHGY and SAAAGT. The CDR3 protein is CASSAWGRAGELFF. Written as DNA, the CDR3 is TGTGCCAGCTCCGCCTGGGGGAGGGCCGGGGAGCTGTTTTTT.

This chain uses TRBV19 with TRBJ1-2; 8 nucleotides match TRBD1. CDR1 is LNHDA, CDR2 SQIVND, per germline (reference sequence). The CDR3 consists of 14 residues. V was clipped by 7 bases and J by 2 bases; unmatched bases: 6. The CDR3 sequence: CASIYRTGNYGYTF. In DNA, the CDR3 is TGTGCCAGTATATACCGGACAGGGAACTATGGCTACACCTTC.

This chain uses TRBV19 with TRBJ2-7, with D possibly being TRBD1 or TRBD2 (5 bases each). Germline V CDR1 and CDR2: LNHDA, SQIVND (reference sequence). The CDR3 spans 21 residues. The V gene lost 3 bases and the J gene lost 3 bases, with 33 bases spanning the gap. The CDR3 DNA follows: TGTGCCAGTAGTATCGGGGCACCGGGATTGATTTTGGCACGAACGCACTACGAGCAGTACTTC. Residues: CASSIGAPGLILARTHYEQYF.

The chain has TRBV30 and TRBJ1-2; a possible D gene is TRBD1 (5 bases). In germline, CDR1 is GTSNPN, CDR2 SVGIG (reference sequence). The length of the CDR3 is 15 residues. The ends were cut back, 0 bases at V and 7 bases at J, with 18 bases in the middle. The chain's CDR3 is CAWSVGDALGGGYTF. The DNA of the CDR3 is TGTGCCTGGAGTGTAGGGGACGCCCTTGGCGGTGGCTACACCTTC.

This clone came up a few times. V gene TRBV25-1 combines with J gene TRBJ1-4; D is ambiguous. The germline V gene encodes CDR1 MGHDK and CDR2 SYGVNS. This CDR3 has 15 residues. Trimming left V 6 bases short and J 8 bases short, with 19 bases between. The CDR3 region is CASSEIGSQSEKLFF. For the CDR3, the DNA is TGTGCCAGCAGCGAAATCGGCAGCCAGAGCGAAAAACTGTTTTTT.

The sample holds a few counts of this clone. The rearrangement links TRBV23-1 to TRBJ1-1; tentatively, D is TRBD1 (6 bases). TRBV23-1 falls under the ORF class, with uncertain function. V dropped 7 bases and J dropped 2 bases, with 11 bases sitting between them. CDR3 size: 13 residues. The CDR3, as DNA: TGCGCCAGCACCGGACAGTTTAACACTGAAGCTTTCTTT. Protein product: CASTGQFNTEAFF.

Sample share makes this clone medium-sized. The chain uses TRBV6-8 and TRBJ2-3; D tentatively reads TRBD1 or TRBD2 (7 bases each). There are 16 residues in the CDR3. The V end was cut by 6 bases, the J end by 8 bases, with 24 bases between. The germline CDR1 and CDR2 sequences are MNHGY and SAAAGT. CDR3 bases: TGTGCCAGCAGCAGCGGGACAGAAAATTTCGCAGGTACGCAGTATTTT. It encodes CASSSGTENFAGTQYF.

This clone appeared once. The chain employs TRBV15 and TRBJ2-7; a weak D match, TRBD1 (5 bases). Trimming stripped 0 bases from V and 3 bases from J, with 12 bases between. The CDR3 consists of 15 residues. CDR1 and CDR2 from the germline V gene are LNHNV and YYDKDF (reference sequence). CDR3 DNA sequence: TGTGCCACCAGCAGAGATTCCCAGGGCCTCTACGAGCAGTACTTC. Translating gives CATSRDSQGLYEQYF.

This clone was seen more than once but under ten times. The chain carries TRBV6-8 and TRBJ2-7, with TRBD1 matching over 9 bases. The CDR3 length is 15 residues. V gave up 5 bases and J gave up 3 bases; unmatched junction bases: 8. Germline loops: CDR1 MNHGY, CDR2 SAAAGT. The CDR3 bases are TGTGCCAGCAGTCTACTACAGGGGGCGGGCTACGAGCAGTACTTC. Its protein product is CASSLLQGAGYEQYF.

The chain has TRBV18 and TRBJ2-1; a possible D gene is TRBD2 (6 bases). Trimming pared 3 bases from V and 0 bases from J, leaving 12 bases between. CDR1 is KGHSH and CDR2 is LQKENI in the germline V gene. The CDR3 runs 16 residues. CDR3 nucleotide sequence: TGTGCCAGCTCACCGCTAGCGACGATCTCCTACAATGAGCAGTTCTTC. This translates into CASSPLATISYNEQFF.

In its sample, this clone is large (0.1 to 1%). This rearrangement joins TRBV11-3 to TRBJ1-1; 7 bases map to TRBD1. In germline, CDR1 is SGHNT, CDR2 YENEEA. The length of the CDR3 is 15 residues. V gave up 4 bases and J gave up 3 bases; unmatched junction bases: 8. CDR3 residues: CASSYSTGSDTEAFF. The CDR3 region has the DNA TGTGCCAGCAGCTACTCGACAGGGTCGGACACTGAAGCTTTCTTT.